Presented here are 15 T cell receptor beta chains from one specimen sequenced in a study of beta chain features in type 1 diabetes. Every isolated RNA sample was fully reverse transcribed, so sequencing captured expressed TCRB transcripts. Here immunoSEQ multiplex PCR was the method, and the copy in TCRdb shows in-frame clones only, minus some. The sample holds 680,000 or so clones; around an eighth are singletons and the top ten take less than 0.025%. Study results and limitations: Type 1 diabetes patients showed a moderate but significant shortening of TCRB CDR3s in all four CD4+ subsets.

These receptors' antigens are unknown. The sequenced material came from naive CD4+ T cells from blood. The receptors shown here come from a man between 18 and 35 years old with type 1 diabetes.

This chain links TRBV2 with TRBJ2-7; 7 positions match TRBD1. The V gene end was trimmed by 6 bases and the J gene end by 2 bases; junction bases not matched to a gene: 4. Per the germline V gene, CDR1 is SNHLY and CDR2 is FYNNEI. The CDR3 has 13 amino acids. The CDR3 spells CASRGTEAYEQYF. DNA for the CDR3: TGTGCCAGCAGGGGGACAGAGGCCTACGAGCAGTACTTC. Full variable domain (outside the CDR3, taken from reference TRBV2 and TRBJ2-7): EPEVTQTPSHQVTQMGQEVILRCVPISNHLYFYWYRQILGQKVEFLVSFYNNEISEKSEIFDDQFSVERPDGSNFTLKIRSTKLEDSAMYFCASRGTEAYEQYFGPGTRLTVT.

V usage is TRBV7-2 and J usage is TRBJ1-1; no firm D call. CDR1 SGHTA and CDR2 FQGNSA come from the germline V gene. The CDR3 sequence is 12 residues long. V lost 9 bases, J lost 1 base, and 9 bases lay in between. For the CDR3, the DNA is TGTGCCAGTGGCTCTGCGAACACTGAAGCTTTCTTT. Its translation is CASGSANTEAFF.

This clone was counted between two and nine times. The CDR3 region has the DNA TGTGCCAGCAGCCAACGTTTAGGGGATTCACCCCTCCACTTT. Translating gives CASSQRLGDSPLHF. V is TRBV14 and J is TRBJ1-6, with a weak D call TRBD1 (5 bases). V lost 2 bases to trimming and J lost 8 bases, with 10 bases between them. The CDR3 contains 14 residues. The germline V gene encodes CDR1 SGHDN and CDR2 FVKESK. The full variable domain, with the rest looked up from reference TRBV14 and TRBJ1-6, is EAGVTQFPSHSVIEKGQTVTLRCDPISGHDNLYWYRRVMGKEIKFLLHFVKESKQDESGMPNNRFLAERTGGTYSTLKVQPAELEDSGVYFCASSQRLGDSPLHFGNGTRLTVT.

This clone was counted between two and nine times. This chain uses TRBV29-1 with TRBJ1-2; 7 nucleotides line up with TRBD1. The CDR3 totals 15 residues. Germline V gene sequence: CDR1 SQVTM, CDR2 ANQGSEA. V lost 1 base to trimming and J lost 3 bases; unmatched junction nucleotides: 8. The CDR3 DNA sequence: TGCAGCGTTGAAGGGGTAGACAGGGCGGACTATGGCTACACCTTC. Protein sequence: CSVEGVDRADYGYTF.

This clone has more than one count but fewer than ten. The rearrangement uses TRBV19 and TRBJ2-1, with D tentatively TRBD2 (5 bases). Germline V gene lookup returns CDR1 LNHDA and CDR2 SQIVND (reference sequence). The CDR3 has 12 amino acids. V was clipped by 8 bases and J by 8 bases, with 13 bases between them. CDR3: CASEGRGDEQFF. In DNA form, the CDR3 reads TGTGCCAGTGAGGGCAGAGGTGATGAGCAGTTCTTC. The entire variable domain, with the rest obtained from reference TRBV19 and TRBJ2-1, is as follows: DGGITQSPKYLFRKEGQNVTLSCEQNLNHDAMYWYRQDPGQGLRLIYYSQIVNDFQKGDIAEGYSVSREKKESFPLTVTSAQKNPTAFYLCASEGRGDEQFFGPGTRLTVL.

This clone was recorded a few times. The rearrangement links TRBV7-9 to TRBJ2-1; 9 bases agree with TRBD2. CDR1 and CDR2 (germline): SEHNR, FQNEAQ (reference sequence). The V gene end was trimmed by 5 bases and the J gene end by 4 bases; junction bases not matched to a gene: 15. The length of the CDR3 is 18 residues. This chain's CDR3 is CASSPYSPISGGYNEQFF. The CDR3 nucleotides read TGTGCCAGCAGCCCATACTCCCCGATTAGCGGGGGATACAATGAGCAGTTCTTC. Together with reference TRBV7-9 and TRBJ2-1, the CDR3 gives the full variable domain: DTGVSQNPRHKITKRGQNVTFRCDPISEHNRLYWYRQTLGQGPEFLTYFQNEAQLEKSRLLSDRFSAERPKGSFSTLEIQRTEQGDSAMYLCASSPYSPISGGYNEQFFGPGTRLTVL.

The chain links TRBV27 to TRBJ1-6, with a possible D match to TRBD1 (6 bases). Trimming took off 3 bases at V and 11 bases at J, with 11 bases between the two ends. The germline CDR1 and CDR2 sequences are MNHEY and SMNVEV (reference sequence). The CDR3 totals 13 residues. CDR3 DNA sequence: TGTGCCAGCAGTTTGGGCAGGGGAACACCCCTCCACTTT. Translation gives CASSLGRGTPLHF.

The chain recombines TRBV11-2 with TRBJ2-1, with a tentative D call TRBD2 (7 bases). The CDR3 length is 15 residues. The V gene lost 1 base and the J gene lost 4 bases, with 11 bases spanning the gap. Looked up from germline, CDR1 is SGHAT and CDR2 is FQNNGV. The CDR3 loop reads CASSLVGGAYNEQFF. In nucleotides, the CDR3 is TGTGCCAGCAGCTTAGTTGGGGGGGCGTACAATGAGCAGTTCTTC.

In this sample, this clone turned up a few times. The chain is built from TRBV10-3 and TRBJ1-1; TRBD1 matches at 8 bases. The trim removed 5 bases at V and 5 bases at J, leaving 4 bases unmatched. The CDR3 loop spans 13 amino acids. Germline V gives CDR1 ENHRY, CDR2 SYGVKD. The CDR3 DNA sequence: TGTGCCATCAGTCCGGACAGGGTAACTGAAGCTTTCTTT. Protein: CAISPDRVTEAFF.

The chain uses TRBV30 and TRBJ1-1; no firm D call. The ends were cut back, 5 bases at V and 6 bases at J, with 19 bases in the middle. CDR1 is GTSNPN, CDR2 SVGIG, per germline (reference sequence). The CDR3 is made up of 14 amino acids. The CDR3 here is CAWLGPSPRAEAFF. In nucleotides, the CDR3 is TGTGCCTGGCTCGGGCCTTCTCCTAGGGCTGAAGCTTTCTTT.

This clone was observed a handful of times. The same CDR3 is also encoded by other DNA sequences in this sample. The genes are TRBV2 and TRBJ2-5; no firm D call. Germline V lookup: CDR1 SNHLY, CDR2 FYNNEI. Trimming pared 4 bases from V and 4 bases from J, leaving 10 bases between. This CDR3 is built from 13 residues. The DNA for the CDR3 is TGTGCCAGCAGTGGGGGTCTTGGAGAGACCCAGTACTTC. It yields the protein CASSGGLGETQYF. The whole variable domain, remainder taken from reference TRBV2 and TRBJ2-5, is EPEVTQTPSHQVTQMGQEVILRCVPISNHLYFYWYRQILGQKVEFLVSFYNNEISEKSEIFDDQFSVERPDGSNFTLKIRSTKLEDSAMYFCASSGGLGETQYFGPGTRLLVL.

This clone was seen more than once but under ten times. The chain employs TRBV11-1 and TRBJ2-3; possible D gene TRBD2, 6 bases. This CDR3 region has 16 residues. CDR1 is SGHAT, CDR2 FQDESV, per germline (reference sequence). V dropped 0 bases and J dropped 1 base, with 11 bases sitting between them. The CDR3 DNA sequence: TGTGCCAGCAGCTTAGCCCCTGGCGGGGGCACAGATACGCAGTATTTT. Protein: CASSLAPGGGTDTQYF.

This clone was found a few times. The CDR3 loop reads CASNPSFNQPQHF. In DNA form, the CDR3 reads TGTGCCAGCAACCCGTCTTTTAATCAGCCCCAGCATTTT. V and J are TRBV2 and TRBJ1-5, with D unresolved. This CDR3 is built from 13 residues. Germline V gene sequence: CDR1 SNHLY, CDR2 FYNNEI. Trimming shortened V by 7 bases and J by 4 bases, and 11 bases separated the two germline ends.

J is TRBJ1-5 and V is TRBV6-1, with 8 positions matching TRBD1. J was trimmed by 7 bases and V by 6 bases; bases with no gene match: 8. The CDR3 extends over 14 amino acids. CDR1 is MNHNS, CDR2 SASEGT, per germline. Here the CDR3 DNA reads TGTGCCAGCAGCCCCACAGGGGGATGGCAGCCCCAGCATTTT. As protein: CASSPTGGWQPQHF.

V gene TRBV6-5 combines with J gene TRBJ2-1; 10 nucleotides agree with TRBD2. The germline gives CDR1 MNHEY, CDR2 SVGAGI. Trimming at V came to 0 bases and at J to 8 bases, leaving 4 bases not matched to a gene. There are 15 residues in the CDR3. In nucleotides, the CDR3 is TGTGCCAGCAGTTACTCTAGCGGGGGGATATATGAGCAGTTCTTC. Translation gives CASSYSSGGIYEQFF.